A single sample is the source of the 11 T cell receptor beta chains below, sequenced in a study of spatial heterogeneity in lung cancer. From the 5' RACE reads, TCRdb called clonotypes with MiXCR, one entry per CDR3 protein. The sample consists of about 17,000 distinct CDR3 sequences, more than 5.5% of them appearing once. The time point was: sample taken at primary tumor resection. No antigen has been assigned to these receptors. Whole-study findings and limits: Expanded intratumoral alpha and beta TCR counts tracked tumor mutation counts.

The source material was lung tumor tissue, sampled at surgery. These receptors were taken from a male donor with early-stage non-small cell lung cancer.

This clonotype was recorded at least ten times. This beta chain was picked up by a library intended for alpha chains and is off target, so its count carries little meaning. The chain employs TRBV9 and TRBJ2-7; D gene uncertain. Germline V lookup: CDR1 SGDLS, CDR2 YYNGEE. V lost 2 bases and J 1 base, leaving 10 bases between the germline ends. The length of the CDR3 is 14 residues. This CDR3 is CASSVLQWSYEQYF. The DNA for the CDR3 is TGTGCCAGCAGCGTCCTCCAGTGGTCCTACGAGCAGTACTTC.

This clonotype was recorded many times. This beta chain is an unintended read in a library built for alpha chains; its size means little. This chain uses TRBV6-6 with TRBJ1-4; 8 nucleotides align to TRBD1. J gave up 6 bases and V 3 bases, and 6 bases lay outside the gene matches. The CDR3 is made up of 15 amino acids. Germline V gene sequence: CDR1 MNHNY, CDR2 SVGAGI (reference sequence). CDR3 nucleotide sequence: TGTGCCAGCAGTTATGACAGGACAGGGTATGAAAAACTGTTTTTT. Protein sequence: CASSYDRTGYEKLFF.

This clonotype showed up many times. The size of this beta chain means little, since it is a stray read in a library made for alpha chains. The gene calls are TRBV28 and TRBJ1-5; 11 nucleotides match TRBD1. There are 15 residues in the CDR3. CDR1 MDHEN and CDR2 SYDVKM come from the germline V gene. J was trimmed by 5 bases and V by 4 bases; bases with no gene match: 4. CDR3 amino acids: CASSSGQGADQPQHF. Written as DNA, the CDR3 is TGTGCCAGCAGTTCAGGACAGGGGGCAGATCAGCCCCAGCATTTT.

The sample holds many counts of this clonotype. A library made for alpha chains picked up this beta chain off target, so its size means little. The chain's CDR3 is CASSSRGLANEKLFF. In nucleotides, the CDR3 is TGTGCCAGCAGTTCTAGGGGGCTGGCTAATGAAAAACTGTTTTTT. The chain combines TRBV12-3 or TRBV12-4 with TRBJ1-4; TRBD1 matches 7 bases. This CDR3 has 15 residues. Germline trimming cut 4 bases from V and 3 bases from J; bases unmatched to any gene: 5.

This clonotype has a count of ten or more. Within a library made for alpha chains, this beta chain is off target, and its count is uninformative. The chain is built from TRBV20-1 and TRBJ2-5; 9 nucleotides line up with TRBD1. Germline V lookup: CDR1 DFQATT, CDR2 SNEGSKA (reference sequence). The CDR3 contains 16 residues. With 3 bases clipped from V and 1 base from J, the junction kept 9 bases outside the gene matches. CDR3 sequence reads: CSARAADRGRQETQYF. The CDR3 DNA reads as TGCAGTGCTAGGGCCGCGGACAGGGGTCGCCAAGAGACCCAGTACTTC.

This clonotype has a count of ten or more. Since the library was made to target alpha chains, this beta chain is a stray read and its abundance is not meaningful. In DNA, the CDR3 is TGTGCCAGCAGCTTTGATGGGGGGACCCAGTACTTC. Its translation: CASSFDGGTQYF. The genes are TRBV7-2 and TRBJ2-5; D could derive from TRBD1 or TRBD2 (5 bases each). Trimming pared 3 bases from V and 7 bases from J, leaving 9 bases between. The germline CDR1 and CDR2 sequences are SGHTA and FQGNSA. The CDR3 extends over 12 amino acids. The full variable domain, in which reference TRBV7-2 and TRBJ2-5 provide the parts outside the CDR3, is GAGVSQSPSNKVTEKGKDVELRCDPISGHTALYWYRQSLGQGLEFLIYFQGNSAPDKSGLPSDRFSAERTGGSVSTLTIQRTQQEDSAVYLCASSFDGGTQYFGPGTRLLVL.

Comments on this clonotype: This clone may be a read error of a much larger clone one base away. Within a library made for alpha chains, this beta chain is off target, and its count is uninformative. The chain combines TRBV11-2 with TRBJ1-2, with a tentative D call TRBD1 (6 bases). The ends were cut back, 5 bases at V and 7 bases at J, with 17 bases in the middle. Looked up from germline, CDR1 is SGHAT and CDR2 is FQNNGV. There are 14 residues in the CDR3. CDR3 sequence (DNA): TGTGCCAGCAGCCCGGCCGGGGGGGCCAGTGGCTACACCTTC. Amino acids: CASSPAGGASGYTF.

Sample share makes this clonotype medium-sized (0.01 to 0.1%). This beta chain is an unintended read in a library built for alpha chains; its size means little. The chain has TRBV15 and TRBJ2-1; possibly TRBD2 for D (7 bases). Trimming shortened V by 4 bases and J by 10 bases, and 26 bases separated the two germline ends. The length of the CDR3 is 17 residues. Germline V gene sequence: CDR1 LNHNV, CDR2 YYDKDF (reference sequence). DNA for the CDR3: TGTGCCACCAGCATCCTAACGCCCGCTCCGGGGGGCGGAGAGCAGTTCTTC. Protein sequence: CATSILTPAPGGGEQFF. Variable domain in full (rest from reference TRBV15 and TRBJ2-1): DAMVIQNPRYQVTQFGKPVTLSCSQTLNHNVMYWYQQKSSQAPKLLFHYYDKDFNNEADTPDNFQSRRPNTSFCFLDIRSPGLGDTAMYLCATSILTPAPGGGEQFFGPGTRLTVL.

This clonotype was found many times. Found in a library prepared for alpha chains, this beta chain is an off-target read, and its abundance has little meaning. The V gene is TRBV4-3, the J gene TRBJ2-1; 8 nucleotides match TRBD2. V was pared by 0 bases and J by 7 bases, with 8 bases of the junction left unmatched. Germline CDR1 LGHNA, CDR2 YSLEER. The CDR3 has 16 amino acids. The CDR3 is CASSQERSGGWNEQFF. As DNA, the CDR3 is TGCGCCAGCAGCCAAGAACGGAGCGGGGGTTGGAATGAGCAGTTCTTC.

A word on this clonotype: Because the library targeted alpha chains, this beta chain is an off-target read whose size means little. This chain joins TRBV7-6 and TRBJ2-1, with 14 positions matching TRBD2. J was trimmed by 8 bases and V by 1 base; bases with no gene match: 10. Looked up from germline, CDR1 is SGHVS and CDR2 is FNYEAQ. The CDR3 is 18 residues long. CDR3 residues: CASSLGINPGLAGDEQFF. The CDR3 DNA follows: TGTGCCAGCAGCTTAGGGATCAATCCGGGACTAGCGGGGGATGAGCAGTTCTTC. Full variable domain (remainder filled in from reference TRBV7-6 and TRBJ2-1): GAGVSQSPRYKVTKRGQDVALRCDPISGHVSLYWYRQALGQGPEFLTYFNYEAQQDKSGLPNDRFSAERPEGSISTLTIQRTEQRDSAMYRCASSLGINPGLAGDEQFFGPGTRLTVL.

This clonotype was seen more than once but under ten times. This beta chain is off target for a library built for alpha chains, so its abundance means little. The genes are TRBV21-1 and TRBJ2-3; TRBD2 reflects the table's D call only, with no check against the DNA. TRBV21-1 is a pseudogene. CDR3 length equals 13 residues. The CDR3 DNA reads TGTGCCTTAGCGGGGCAGATCACAGATACGCAGTATTTT. This encodes CALAGQITDTQYF.